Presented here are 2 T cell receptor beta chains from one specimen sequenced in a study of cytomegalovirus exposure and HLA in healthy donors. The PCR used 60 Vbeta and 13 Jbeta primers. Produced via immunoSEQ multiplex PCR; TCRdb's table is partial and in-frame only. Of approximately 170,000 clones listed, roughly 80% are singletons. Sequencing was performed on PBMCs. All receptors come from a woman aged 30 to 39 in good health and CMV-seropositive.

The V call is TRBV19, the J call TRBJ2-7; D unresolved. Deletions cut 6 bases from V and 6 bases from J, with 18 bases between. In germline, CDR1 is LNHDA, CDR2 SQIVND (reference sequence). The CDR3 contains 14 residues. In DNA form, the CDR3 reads TGTGCCAGTAGGTCGGCGCTAGATTCGGGCGAGCAGTACTTC. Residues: CASRSALDSGEQYF.

CDR3 amino acids: CASSAGYGAAGEKLFF. In DNA, the CDR3 is TGTGCCAGCAGCGCTGGGTATGGTGCAGCGGGGGAAAAACTGTTTTTT. V is TRBV9 and J is TRBJ1-4; D ambiguous. V dropped 3 bases and J dropped 8 bases, with 20 bases sitting between them. The CDR3 runs 16 residues. Germline V CDR1 and CDR2: SGDLS, YYNGEE. Full variable domain (outside the CDR3, taken from reference TRBV9 and TRBJ1-4): DSGVTQTPKHLITATGQRVTLRCSPRSGDLSVYWYQQSLDQGLQFLIQYYNGEERAKGNILERFSAQQFPDLHSELNLSSLELGDSALYFCASSAGYGAAGEKLFFGSGTQLSVL.